A single sample is the source of the 2 T cell receptor beta chains below, sequenced in a study of blood T cell repertoires in COVID-19. Method: immunoSEQ multiplex PCR; TCRdb's copy keeps in-frame clones and lacks some. The table lists about 350,000 clones, about 90% of them singletons. Sequencing was performed on PBMCs or T cells enriched from blood (not recorded which). The receptor set was obtained from a woman aged 30 to 39 who had recovered from COVID-19.

The rearrangement uses TRBV9 and TRBJ2-1, with TRBD2 matching over 9 bases. CDR1 is SGDLS, CDR2 YYNGEE, per germline. This CDR3 is built from 16 residues. Germline trimming cut 4 bases from V and 8 bases from J; bases unmatched to any gene: 13. The CDR3 DNA follows: TGTGCCAGCAGCCCAAGTGGGACTAGCCGACAGCATGAGCAGTTCTTC. It specifies CASSPSGTSRQHEQFF.

V gene TRBV10-3 combines with J gene TRBJ2-1; 14 bases line up with TRBD2. The CDR3 totals 18 residues. CDR1 ENHRY and CDR2 SYGVKD come from the germline V gene. The V segment lost 2 bases and the J segment 0 bases; nucleotides outside the gene matches: 3. The DNA of the CDR3 is TGTGCCATCAGTGAGGGACTAGCGGGAGGCTACTCCTACAATGAGCAGTTCTTC. As protein: CAISEGLAGGYSYNEQFF.